The entry that follows covers one T cell receptor (beta chain) sequence. This clonotype appeared many times. The clone's antigen remains unknown. No much larger clone is present one base from it, and per-base qualities are unavailable. Stable Graves' hyperthyroidism was defined as no progression to ophthalmopathy during 18 months of follow-up. Hyperthyroidism patients were newly diagnosed, with disease duration under 2 months, and aged 18 to 65 years. Patients with uncontrolled infections, other autoimmune diseases, pregnancy or lactation were excluded. Diagnoses relied on clinical symptoms, serum thyroxine and TRAb, thyroid ultrasound and orbital computed tomography. PBMCs were isolated from 7.5 to 10 ml of fresh peripheral blood by Ficoll-Paque density gradient centrifugation. Total RNA was extracted with Trizol reagent, and quality was checked on an Agilent 2100 Bioanalyzer. The TCR beta CDR3 regions were amplified from RNA transcripts. The first round of RT-PCR for the TCR CDR3 was performed with the HTBI primer set and the Qiagen OneStep RT-PCR kit. The libraries were constructed in a second round of multiplex PCR and then size-selected and purified. Paired-end sequencing of the libraries was performed with 100 bp reads on an Illumina HiSeq2000. Per the authors' processing: Raw data were processed with SOAPnuke, discarding reads with adapters, uncalled bases, mean Phred below 15, or no exact constant-primer or identifier match. COPE v1.2.5 was used to merge high-quality paired reads, and clonotypes were defined as unique nucleotide sequences. MiTCR v1.1 was used to align clonotypes to the IMGT TRBV, TRBD and TRBJ reference segments. The analysis included only V-J combinations with a frequency above 0.0001, which together covered 99% to 99.2% of the repertoires. The TCS score was defined as F50 (clonal expansion) divided by E x V (chaos), with BLOSUM62-based TCRdist calculated between CDR3 peptides within each V-J. Welch's t-statistics and random forest reduced some 510 V-J features to some 14, which were used in a naive Bayes classifier (R e1071). Using fastp at Q25 and MiXCR, TCRdb reprocessed the public reads and kept productive beta chains. Identical CDR3 proteins give one entry, which carries the most common genes and DNA. TCRdb's processing, not the authors' own work, is the source of the V and J calls. Here the sample has roughly 170,000 distinct CDR3 sequences; 15% to 20% occur a single time. Jointly, the top ten make up roughly 32% of the sample.

This specimen belongs to a study of T cells in Graves' hyperthyroidism and ophthalmopathy (dated by TCRdb to between 2019 and 2020). Regarding the complete study: Peripheral blood was collected at initial diagnosis, before any treatment. TCR V-J signatures able to tell the groups apart were searched for in a discovery cohort of 90 to 100 patients, of whom approximately 40 had Graves' ophthalmopathy and roughly 58 had stable Graves' hyperthyroidism. Prospective prediction of ophthalmopathy was tested in an independent validation cohort of 18 to 20 hyperthyroidism patients and some 17 patients who later progressed to ophthalmopathy. The 100 discovery patients were divided at random into training and test sets in a 7:3 ratio. Thyroid tissue and blood T-cell repertoires from over 5 Graves' hyperthyroidism patients were also compared in the study. After sampling, hyperthyroidism patients received methimazole starting at 30 mg daily, and ophthalmopathy patients received high-dose intravenous methylprednisolone. The paper describes TCR Vbeta CDR3 sequencing of about 140 peripheral blood samples, made up of approximately 40 ophthalmopathy patients, around 78 hyperthyroidism patients and 17 progressor patients. Study-wide findings and limitations: A model built on a 13 V-J signature distinguished ophthalmopathy from stable hyperthyroidism, reaching 85% to 90% sensitivity and approximately 81% specificity in cross-validation and 80%/75% in testing. In validation, progression to ophthalmopathy was predicted by the model with nearly 71% sensitivity and roughly 72% specificity, a median of approximately 7.1 months before onset. No statistical method was used to fix the sample size in advance, and group allocation was not hidden from the investigators. Most expanded thyroid clonotypes (frequency above 0.001) were also detected in blood, suggesting blood repertoires may reflect thyroid immune responses.

There are 12 amino acids in the CDR3, from cysteine to phenylalanine inclusive. Just the 36-base CDR3 DNA is kept, in frame starting at base 1. The CDR1 and CDR2 encoded by the germline V gene (reference sequence) are DFQATT and SNEGSKA. V and J are truncated by 6 bases and 7 bases respectively, leaving an intervening sequence of 10 bases. The sequence joins TRBV20-1 to TRBJ1-6; the best D guess is TRBD1, with 5 bases matching. Input material: blood. The source is a woman between 50 and 59 years old with Graves' hyperthyroidism. The DNA sequence follows: TGCAGTGCCGCCTCAGGGAATTCACCCCTCCACTTT. The resulting protein is CSAASGNSPLHF.